The clone carrying this TCR beta chain appeared many times. The antigen remains undetermined. The sample is drawn from a study of T cells in Graves' hyperthyroidism and ophthalmopathy. Findings and caveats of the study: Onset of ophthalmopathy came a median approximately 6.5 months after the model predicted it.

V was clipped by 2 bases and J by 6 bases, with 23 bases between them. CDR1 is LNHNV, CDR2 YYDKDF, per germline (reference sequence). The CDR3 runs 17 residues. TCR beta CDR3 regions were amplified from RNA transcripts. First-round RT-PCR of the TCR CDR3 relied on the HTBI primer set. TCRdb fed the multiplex PCR reads into MiXCR, producing one record per CDR3 protein. The sample holds around 580,000 distinct CDR3 sequences, approximately 16% seen once. Hyperthyroidism had been newly diagnosed in patients aged 18 to 65, and its duration was under 2 months. Clinical symptoms, serum thyroxine, TRAb, thyroid ultrasound and orbital computed tomography informed diagnoses.

Sequencing was carried out using blood. The TCR originated in a woman aged 18-29 years with Graves' hyperthyroidism. The chain couples TRBV15 to TRBJ2-7; D unresolved. As DNA, the CDR3 is TGTGCCACCAGCAGATCACAAGGAAGACTCTCCCCGGCCGAGCAGTACTTC. It yields the protein CATSRSQGRLSPAEQYF. Variable domain in full (rest from reference TRBV15 and TRBJ2-7): DAMVIQNPRYQVTQFGKPVTLSCSQTLNHNVMYWYQQKSSQAPKLLFHYYDKDFNNEADTPDNFQSRRPNTSFCFLDIRSPGLGDTAMYLCATSRSQGRLSPAEQYFGPGTRLTVT.